The source of this TCR beta chain is a study of cytomegalovirus exposure and HLA in healthy donors. The V gene lost 6 bases and the J gene lost 2 bases, with 10 bases spanning the gap. Germline-derived CDR1 and CDR2 are LNHDA and SQIVND (reference sequence). This CDR3 contains 13 residues. The study ran its PCR with 60 Vbeta and 13 Jbeta primers. Assay: immunoSEQ multiplex PCR; the TCRdb copy retains only in-frame clones and omits some. The table lists about 110,000 clones, 82% of them singletons, with more than 1.5% in the top ten. The receptor was isolated from a man aged 45-60 years in good health and CMV-seronegative. Sequencing was carried out using PBMCs. J is TRBJ1-1 and V is TRBV19; D gene unclear. The CDR3 DNA reads as TGTGCCAGTAGCTACGGGAGAAACACTGAAGCTTTCTTT. Translated, it gives CASSYGRNTEAFF.